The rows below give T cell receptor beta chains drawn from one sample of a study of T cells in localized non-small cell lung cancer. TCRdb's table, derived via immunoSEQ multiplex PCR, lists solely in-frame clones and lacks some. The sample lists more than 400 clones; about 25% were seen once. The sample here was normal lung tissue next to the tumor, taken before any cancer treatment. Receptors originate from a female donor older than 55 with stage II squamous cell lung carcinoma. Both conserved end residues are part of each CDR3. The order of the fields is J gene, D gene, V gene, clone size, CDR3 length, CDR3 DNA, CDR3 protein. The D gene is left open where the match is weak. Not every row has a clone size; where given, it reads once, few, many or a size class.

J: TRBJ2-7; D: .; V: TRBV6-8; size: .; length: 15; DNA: TGTGCCAGCAGTGAGTCCGGCGGTGGAATATACGAGCAGTACTTC; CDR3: CASSESGGGIYEQYF
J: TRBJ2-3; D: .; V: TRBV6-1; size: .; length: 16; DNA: TGTGCCAGCAGTGAAGCGTCGGCTGATACTTCCTATACGCAGTATTTT; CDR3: CASSEASADTSYTQYF
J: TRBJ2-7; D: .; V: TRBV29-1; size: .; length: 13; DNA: TGCAGCGGCGGTGAGGGTATGGCGTACGAGCAGTACTTC; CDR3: CSGGEGMAYEQYF
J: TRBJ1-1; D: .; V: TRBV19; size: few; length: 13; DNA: TGTGCCAGTGAGACAGGCCCGAACACTGAAGCTTTCTTT; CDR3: CASETGPNTEAFF
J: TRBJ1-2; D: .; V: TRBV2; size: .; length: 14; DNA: TGTGCCAGCAGTGAGGAGCTCATTAACTATGGCTACACCTTC; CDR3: CASSEELINYGYTF
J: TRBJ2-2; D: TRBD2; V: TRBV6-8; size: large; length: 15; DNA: TGTGCCAGCAGAGGGACTAGCGGGGGAATCGGGGAGCTGTTTTTT; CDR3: CASRGTSGGIGELFF
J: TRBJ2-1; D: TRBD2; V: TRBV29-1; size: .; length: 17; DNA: TGCAGCGTTGGGGTTCTGCCTAGCGGGCACTGGGGGGATGAGCAGTTCTTC; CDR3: CSVGVLPSGHWGDEQFF
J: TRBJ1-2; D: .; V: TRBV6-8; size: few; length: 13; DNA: TGTGCCAGCAGGGGACTCGCTAACTATGGCTACACCTTC; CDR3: CASRGLANYGYTF
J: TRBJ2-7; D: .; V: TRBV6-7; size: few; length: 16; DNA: TGTGCCAGCAGTTACTCGAATGCCTCCACTTCCTACGAGCAGTACTTC; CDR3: CASSYSNASTSYEQYF
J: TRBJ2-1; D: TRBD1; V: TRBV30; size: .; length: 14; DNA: TGTGCCTGGAGAACGGCAGGGGGAAGGAGTGAGCAGTTCTTC; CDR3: CAWRTAGGRSEQFF
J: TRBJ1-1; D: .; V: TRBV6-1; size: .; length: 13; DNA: TGTGCCAGCAGTGAAGAAATGAACAGTGAAGCTTTCTTT; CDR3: CASSEEMNSEAFF
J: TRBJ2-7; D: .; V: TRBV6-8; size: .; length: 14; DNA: TGTGCCAGCAGACCCAGGGGTACACTCTACGAGCAGTACTTC; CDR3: CASRPRGTLYEQYF
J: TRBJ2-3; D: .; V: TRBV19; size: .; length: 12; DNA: TGTGCCAGTAGTCCTGGTCGGGATACGCAGTATTTT; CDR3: CASSPGRDTQYF
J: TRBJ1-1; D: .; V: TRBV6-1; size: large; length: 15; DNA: TGTGCCAGCAGTGAAGTCGACAGACACGGCGCTGAAGCTTTCTTT; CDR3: CASSEVDRHGAEAFF
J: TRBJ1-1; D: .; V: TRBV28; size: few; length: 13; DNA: TGTGCCAGCAGTTTATCGGGGAACACTGAAGCTTTCTTT; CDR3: CASSLSGNTEAFF
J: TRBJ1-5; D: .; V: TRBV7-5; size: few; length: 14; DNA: TGTGCCAGCAGTTTGGACAGTCGCAATCAGCCCCAGCATTTT; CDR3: CASSLDSRNQPQHF
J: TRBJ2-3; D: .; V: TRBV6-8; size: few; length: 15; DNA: TGTGCCAGCAGTTACCAGACAGGCCGCACAGATACGCAGTATTTT; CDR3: CASSYQTGRTDTQYF
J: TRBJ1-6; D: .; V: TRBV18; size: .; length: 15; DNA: TGTGCCAGCTCACCACCAGGGGGGCAAAATTCACCCCTCCACTTT; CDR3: CASSPPGGQNSPLHF
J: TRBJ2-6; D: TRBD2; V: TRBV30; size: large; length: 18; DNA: TGTGCCTGGAGGGATACTGGCGGGAGGGCCGGTGGGGCCAACGTCCTGACTTTC; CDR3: CAWRDTGGRAGGANVLTF
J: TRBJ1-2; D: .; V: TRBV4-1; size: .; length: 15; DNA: TGCGCCAGCAGCCAAGCAGGGACCTTAAACTATGGCTACACCTTC; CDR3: CASSQAGTLNYGYTF
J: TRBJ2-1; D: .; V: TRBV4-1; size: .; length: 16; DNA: TGCGCCAGCAGCCAAGATGTCCCCGGTGGCTACAATGAGCAGTTCTTC; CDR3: CASSQDVPGGYNEQFF
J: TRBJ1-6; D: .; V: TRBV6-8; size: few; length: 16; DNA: TGTGCCAGCAGTGGAGGTTCAGGGGTAAATAATTCACCCCTCCACTTT; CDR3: CASSGGSGVNNSPLHF
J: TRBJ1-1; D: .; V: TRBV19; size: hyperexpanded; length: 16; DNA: TGTGCCAGTAGTATGGCTTCTGGGGCAATGAACACTGAAGCTTTCTTT; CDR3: CASSMASGAMNTEAFF
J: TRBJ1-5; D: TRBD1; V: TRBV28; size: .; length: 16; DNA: TGTGCCAGCAGTTTCCGGACAGGGTTAAGCAATCAGCCCCAGCATTTT; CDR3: CASSFRTGLSNQPQHF
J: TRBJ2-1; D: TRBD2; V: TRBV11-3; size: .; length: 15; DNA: TGTGCCAGCAGCGCCTACCCGGGGGGAAATAATGAGCAGTTCTTC; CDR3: CASSAYPGGNNEQFF
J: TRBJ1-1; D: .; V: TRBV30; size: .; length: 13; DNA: TGTGCCTGGAGCCGGGGGGGAAACACTGAAGCTTTCTTT; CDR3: CAWSRGGNTEAFF
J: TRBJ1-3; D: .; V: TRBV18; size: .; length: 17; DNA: TGTGCCAGCTCACGGCAAGCGGGACGTGGCTCTGGAAACACCATATATTTT; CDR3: CASSRQAGRGSGNTIYF
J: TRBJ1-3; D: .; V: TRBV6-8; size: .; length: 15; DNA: TGTGCCAGCAGTCTCGGGATGAACTCTGGAAACACCATATATTTT; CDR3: CASSLGMNSGNTIYF
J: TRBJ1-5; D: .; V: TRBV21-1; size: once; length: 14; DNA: TGTGCCAGCAGCCAAGAAGGAGCAAATCAGCCCCAGCATTTT; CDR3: CASSQEGANQPQHF